This T cell receptor (beta chain) was retrieved from a study of T cells after yellow fever vaccination. On the study more broadly: The authors prepared low-cell-number fractions using SMART-Seq v4 Ultra Low Input. General study points: Clonotype sharing between CD4 and CD8 compartments was small. Post-booster samples contained most primary-vaccination clones (nearly 98% CD4, around 90% CD8).

With respect to this clonotype: What it binds is not known.

Germline V gene lookup returns CDR1 KGHSH and CDR2 LQKENI. V gave up 1 base and J gave up 4 bases, with 16 bases separating them. The CDR3 is made up of 16 amino acids. Universal primer sites and UMIs were introduced during 5'RACE template-switching synthesis of TCR cDNA. TCRdb re-derived calls from the 5' RACE reads in MiXCR, one entry per CDR3 protein. The table has 300,000 to 350,000 distinct CDR3 sequences, about 4% seen once. The chain recombines TRBV18 with TRBJ1-2; no clear D. This specimen consisted of PBMCs, obtained 5 days after the yellow fever booster vaccination. This clonotype was obtained from a man aged 18-30 years who received the YFV17D yellow fever vaccine. The CDR3 DNA is TGTGCCAGCTCACCACGGGCAGGAGCATGGCGCTATGGCTACACCTTC. This translates into CASSPRAGAWRYGYTF. The full variable domain, with the rest looked up from reference TRBV18 and TRBJ1-2, is NAGVMQNPRHLVRRRGQEARLRCSPMKGHSHVYWYRQLPEEGLKFMVYLQKENIIDESGMPKERFSAEFPKEGPSILRIQQVVRGDSAAYFCASSPRAGAWRYGYTFGSGTRLTVV.